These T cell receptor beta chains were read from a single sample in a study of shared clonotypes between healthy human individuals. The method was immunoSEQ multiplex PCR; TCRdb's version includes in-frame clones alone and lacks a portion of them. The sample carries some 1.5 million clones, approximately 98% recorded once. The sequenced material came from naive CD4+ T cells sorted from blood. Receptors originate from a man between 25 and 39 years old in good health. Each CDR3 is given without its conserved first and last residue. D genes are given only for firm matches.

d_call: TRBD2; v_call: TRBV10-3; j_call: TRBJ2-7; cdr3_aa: AISVTGGSTTSYEQY
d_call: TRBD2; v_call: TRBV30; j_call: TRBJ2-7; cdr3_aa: AWSGGRGSSYEQY
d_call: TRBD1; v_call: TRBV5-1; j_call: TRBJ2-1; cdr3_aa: ASSPRQGLYNEQF
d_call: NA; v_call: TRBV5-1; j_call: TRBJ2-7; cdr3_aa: ASSFQGNYEQY
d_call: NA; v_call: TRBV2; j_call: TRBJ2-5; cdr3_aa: ASSETNFRETQY
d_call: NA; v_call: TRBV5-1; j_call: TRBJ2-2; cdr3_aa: ASSLAKGPGELF
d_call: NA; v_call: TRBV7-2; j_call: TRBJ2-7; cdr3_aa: ASTLYPSVSYEQY
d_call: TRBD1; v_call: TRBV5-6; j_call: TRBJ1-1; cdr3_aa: ASSFSGGAGNTEAF
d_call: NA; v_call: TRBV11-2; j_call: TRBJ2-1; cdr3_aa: ASKRVGRGDNEQF
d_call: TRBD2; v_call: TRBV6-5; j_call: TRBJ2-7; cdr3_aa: ATGTSGIEQY
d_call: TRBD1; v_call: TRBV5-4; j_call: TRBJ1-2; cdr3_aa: ASRGQVSLYGYT
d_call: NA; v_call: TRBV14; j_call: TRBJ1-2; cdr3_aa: ASSQDLGAGIDYGYT
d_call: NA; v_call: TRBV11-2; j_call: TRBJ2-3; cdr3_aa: ASSLPSLGTTDTQY
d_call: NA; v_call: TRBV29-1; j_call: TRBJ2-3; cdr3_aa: SVDHYTGDTQY
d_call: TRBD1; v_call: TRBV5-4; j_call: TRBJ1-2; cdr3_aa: ASSLMTGGNYGYT
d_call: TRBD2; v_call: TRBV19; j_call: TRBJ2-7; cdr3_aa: ASSIKASGSHEQY
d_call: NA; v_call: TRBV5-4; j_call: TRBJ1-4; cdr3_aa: ASSRQGATNEKLF
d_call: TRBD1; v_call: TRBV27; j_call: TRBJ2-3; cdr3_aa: ASSWTGTTDTQY
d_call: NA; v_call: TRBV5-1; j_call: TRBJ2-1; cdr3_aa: ASSLVGVIIDEQF
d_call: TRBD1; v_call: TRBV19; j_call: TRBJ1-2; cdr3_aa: ASRRGTADYGYT
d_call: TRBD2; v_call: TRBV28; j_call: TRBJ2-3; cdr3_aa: ASSGTSGGTDTQY
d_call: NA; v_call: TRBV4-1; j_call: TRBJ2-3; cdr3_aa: ASSQYRDSTDTQY